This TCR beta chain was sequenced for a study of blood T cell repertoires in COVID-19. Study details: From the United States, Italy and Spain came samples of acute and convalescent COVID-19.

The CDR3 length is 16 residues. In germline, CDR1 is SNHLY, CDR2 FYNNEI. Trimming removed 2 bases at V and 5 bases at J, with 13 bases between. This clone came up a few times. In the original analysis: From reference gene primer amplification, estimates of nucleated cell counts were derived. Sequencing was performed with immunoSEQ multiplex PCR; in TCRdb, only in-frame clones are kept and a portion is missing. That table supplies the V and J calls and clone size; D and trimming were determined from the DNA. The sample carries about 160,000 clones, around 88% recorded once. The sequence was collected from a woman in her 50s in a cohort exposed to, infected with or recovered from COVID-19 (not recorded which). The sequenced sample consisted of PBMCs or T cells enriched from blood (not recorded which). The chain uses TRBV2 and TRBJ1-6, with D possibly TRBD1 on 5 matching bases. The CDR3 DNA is TGTGCCAGCAGTGAATTCGGAGGGGAGGATAATTCACCCCTCCACTTT. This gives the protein CASSEFGGEDNSPLHF.